These 19 T cell receptor beta chains originate from one sample sequenced in a study of identical twins. TCRdb redid the calling of the 5' RACE reads with MiXCR, one entry per CDR3 protein. The sample holds fewer than 250,000 distinct CDR3 sequences, around 10% seen once. Material: memory (CD45RO+) T cells sorted from blood. Receptor source: a woman aged 18-35 years in good health.

Comment on this clonotype: One end of the junction does not line up with germline, which may come from a read error. The rearrangement uses TRBV7-7 and TRBJ2-1; 8 bases match TRBD2. CDR1 SSHAT and CDR2 FNYEAQ come from the germline V gene (reference sequence). The CDR3 extends over 15 amino acids. CDR3 protein: CASSLDGGEYNEQFF. Here the CDR3 DNA reads TGTGCTAGCAGCTTAGACGGGGGGGAATACAATGAGCAGTTCTTC.

This clonotype was recorded a few times. This chain links TRBV6-2 or TRBV6-3 with TRBJ1-2; D gene unclear. Trimming took 2 bases from V and 8 from J, leaving 9 bases between them. The CDR3 sequence is 12 residues long. Looked up from germline, CDR1 is MNHEY and CDR2 is SVGEGT. The chain's CDR3 is CASSYATYGYTF. CDR3 DNA: TGTGCCAGCAGTTACGCCACATACGGCTACACCTTC.

V usage is TRBV7-9 and J usage is TRBJ2-7; no firm D call. The V and J ends lost 1 base and 5 bases respectively, with 6 bases between them. Germline CDR1 SEHNR, CDR2 FQNEAQ (reference sequence). CDR3 length: 12 amino acids. The CDR3 region is CASSLELDEQYF. DNA of the CDR3: TGTGCCAGCAGCTTAGAGCTCGACGAGCAGTACTTC.

The chain joins TRBV18 to TRBJ2-1, with D perhaps assigned TRBD1 or TRBD2 (5 bases each). Germline values: CDR1 KGHSH, CDR2 LQKENI. The CDR3 has 15 amino acids. V lost 3 bases to trimming and J lost 7 bases, with 16 bases between them. CDR3 in amino acids: CASSPVRGSFNEQFF. As DNA, the CDR3 is TGTGCCAGCTCACCCGTCCGGGGCTCATTTAATGAGCAGTTCTTC.

Many counts were recorded for this clonotype. The chain has TRBV3-1 and TRBJ1-5, with D uncertain. The CDR3 loop spans 15 amino acids. V was trimmed by 0 bases and J by 5 bases, leaving 11 bases between them. CDR1 and CDR2 (germline): LGHDT, YNNKEL (reference sequence). CDR3 nucleotide sequence: TGTGCCAGCAGCCAAGACAGCAAATCTTATCAGCCCCAGCATTTT. Translated, it gives CASSQDSKSYQPQHF.

DNA of the CDR3: TGCGCCAGCAGCTATGCCCCGGGACGCCCTGCGGCCGTTAAGGCCGAGCAGTACTTC. Translation gives CASSYAPGRPAAVKAEQYF. V gene TRBV5-1 combines with J gene TRBJ2-7; D assignment may be TRBD1 or TRBD2 (5 bases each). The CDR3 is 19 residues long. Germline assignment: CDR1 SGHRS and CDR2 YFSETQ. V was trimmed by 3 bases and J by 6 bases, leaving 31 bases between them.

The chain carries TRBV7-9 and TRBJ2-7; D possibly matches TRBD1 or TRBD2 (6 bases each). This CDR3 has 12 residues. Looked up from germline, CDR1 is SEHNR and CDR2 is FQNEAQ (reference sequence). V shed 4 bases and J shed 6 bases, with 10 bases lying between them. The CDR3 sequence: CASSSTGAEQYF. The DNA of the CDR3 is TGTGCCAGCAGCTCCACGGGGGCCGAGCAGTACTTC.

This clonotype was counted many times. The rearrangement joins TRBV27 to TRBJ2-2; D gene uncertain. V was clipped by 4 bases and J by 7 bases, with 4 bases between them. The germline gives CDR1 MNHEY, CDR2 SMNVEV (reference sequence). The CDR3 covers 11 residues. CDR3 in DNA: TGTGCCAGCAGTTCGGGCGGGGAGCTGTTTTTT. It specifies CASSSGGELFF.

This clonotype was seen more than once but under ten times. V and J are TRBV4-2 and TRBJ2-3; 13 bases align to TRBD2. There are 18 residues in the CDR3. Germline V gene lookup returns CDR1 LGHNA and CDR2 YNFKEQ. The V gene end was trimmed by 4 bases and the J gene end by 4 bases; junction bases not matched to a gene: 11. CDR3 coding DNA: TGTGCCAGCAGCCTCTATCGGACTAGCGGGGGTCAGGCAGATACGCAGTATTTT. Translated: CASSLYRTSGGQADTQYF.

This clonotype occurred a few times. The rearrangement uses TRBV11-2 and TRBJ1-1, with D maybe TRBD1 (6 bases). Trimming took 5 bases from V and 6 from J, leaving 22 bases between them. The CDR3 is 16 amino acids. Germline V gene data show CDR1 as SGHAT and CDR2 as FQNNGV. The CDR3 loop reads CASSRTAGDVGAEAFF. In DNA form, the CDR3 reads TGTGCCAGCAGCCGGACAGCGGGAGACGTGGGGGCTGAAGCTTTCTTT.

This clonotype was seen a few times. The CDR3 reads CSAKPRGHQETQYF. The CDR3 coding sequence is TGCAGTGCGAAACCCAGGGGTCACCAAGAGACCCAGTACTTC. The chain has TRBV20-1 and TRBJ2-5; perhaps TRBD1 as D (6 bases). The CDR3 is made up of 14 amino acids. Germline CDR1 reads DFQATT; CDR2 reads SNEGSKA (reference sequence). Trimming took off 6 bases at V and 0 bases at J, with 14 bases between the two ends.

This clonotype showed up just a few times. This CDR3 reads CASSLGQGRQTDTQYF. The CDR3 DNA reads TGTGCCAGCAGCCTCGGGCAGGGAAGGCAAACAGATACGCAGTATTTT. V and J are TRBV14 and TRBJ2-3; TRBD1 is a possible D gene (5 bases). Germline V gene data show CDR1 as SGHDN and CDR2 as FVKESK. Trimming stripped 4 bases from V and 3 bases from J, with 17 bases between. This CDR3 spans 16 amino acids.

This clonotype was observed a handful of times. V and J are TRBV20-1 and TRBJ2-7; possibly TRBD2 for D (6 bases). V was shortened by 0 bases and J by 0 bases, with 12 bases between the two germline ends. The germline V gene has CDR1 DFQATT and CDR2 SNEGSKA (reference sequence). The CDR3 runs to 15 residues. The CDR3 DNA reads TGCAGTGCTAGAGATCTCTCGACTAGCTCCTACGAGCAGTACTTC. Translating it yields CSARDLSTSSYEQYF.

The J gene is TRBJ2-3, the V gene TRBV7-9, with TRBD2 matching 10 bases. The V gene end was trimmed by 1 base and the J gene end by 4 bases; junction bases not matched to a gene: 5. The CDR3 is 16 residues long. Germline V gene sequence: CDR1 SEHNR, CDR2 FQNEAQ (reference sequence). The CDR3 sequence is CASSLGLAGDADTQYF. For the CDR3, the DNA is TGTGCCAGCAGCTTAGGGCTAGCGGGAGACGCAGATACGCAGTATTTT.

This clonotype was found many times. The rearrangement joins TRBV5-6 to TRBJ1-2; no reliable D call. Per the germline V gene, CDR1 is SGHDT and CDR2 is YYEEEE. The CDR3 sequence is 16 residues long. The V and J ends lost 4 bases and 1 base respectively, with 17 bases between them. CDR3 loop: CASSPYARNSNYGYTF. CDR3 sequence (DNA): TGTGCCAGCAGCCCGTACGCTAGGAACAGTAACTATGGCTACACCTTC.

This clonotype appeared a few times. J is TRBJ2-7 and V is TRBV20-1, with TRBD2 matching over 7 bases. This CDR3 has 13 residues. J was trimmed by 5 bases and V by 3 bases; bases with no gene match: 7. Germline loops: CDR1 DFQATT, CDR2 SNEGSKA (reference sequence). Written as DNA, the CDR3 is TGCAGTGCTAGCGGGAGGCATTTAGACGAGCAGTACTTC. This encodes CSASGRHLDEQYF.

This clonotype was recorded many times. The rearrangement uses TRBV12-3 or TRBV12-4 and TRBJ1-5; no clear D gene. The CDR3 is made up of 13 amino acids. Trimming removed 6 bases at V and 6 bases at J, with 12 bases between. In DNA, the CDR3 is TGTGCCAGCAGCCTATTCGGAGGTCAGCCCCAGCATTTT. Its translation: CASSLFGGQPQHF.

This rearrangement joins TRBV7-2 to TRBJ1-1; 9 bases agree with TRBD1. The J segment lost 11 bases and the V segment lost 0 bases, leaving 4 bases of the junction unmatched. The CDR3 contains 13 residues. Germline assignment: CDR1 SGHTA and CDR2 FQGNSA. The CDR3 coding sequence is TGTGCCAGCAGCTTAGCCGGGACAGGGAGGGCTTTCTTT. This translates into CASSLAGTGRAFF.

This chain joins TRBV29-1 and TRBJ2-7; D tentatively fits TRBD1 or TRBD2 (5 bases each). Germline CDR1 and CDR2: SQVTM and ANQGSEA. V lost 7 bases and J 0 bases, leaving 19 bases between the germline ends. The CDR3 is 15 residues long. The CDR3, as DNA: TGCAGCGCTATCCCACCGGGACGGACCTCCTACGAGCAGTACTTC. Its translation: CSAIPPGRTSYEQYF.